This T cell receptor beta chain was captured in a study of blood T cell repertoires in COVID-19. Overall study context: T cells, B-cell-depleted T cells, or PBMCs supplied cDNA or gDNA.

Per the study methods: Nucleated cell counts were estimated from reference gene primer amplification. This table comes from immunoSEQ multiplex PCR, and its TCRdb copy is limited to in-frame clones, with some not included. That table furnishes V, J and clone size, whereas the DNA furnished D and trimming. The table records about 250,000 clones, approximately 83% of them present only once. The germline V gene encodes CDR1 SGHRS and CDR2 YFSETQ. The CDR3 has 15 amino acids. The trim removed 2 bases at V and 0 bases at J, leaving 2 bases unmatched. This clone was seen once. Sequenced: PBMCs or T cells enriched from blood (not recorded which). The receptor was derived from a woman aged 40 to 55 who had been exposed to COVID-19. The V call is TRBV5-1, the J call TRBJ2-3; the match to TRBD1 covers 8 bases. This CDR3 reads CASSFGQGSTDTQYF. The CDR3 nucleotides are TGCGCCAGCAGCTTTGGACAGGGAAGCACAGATACGCAGTATTTT.